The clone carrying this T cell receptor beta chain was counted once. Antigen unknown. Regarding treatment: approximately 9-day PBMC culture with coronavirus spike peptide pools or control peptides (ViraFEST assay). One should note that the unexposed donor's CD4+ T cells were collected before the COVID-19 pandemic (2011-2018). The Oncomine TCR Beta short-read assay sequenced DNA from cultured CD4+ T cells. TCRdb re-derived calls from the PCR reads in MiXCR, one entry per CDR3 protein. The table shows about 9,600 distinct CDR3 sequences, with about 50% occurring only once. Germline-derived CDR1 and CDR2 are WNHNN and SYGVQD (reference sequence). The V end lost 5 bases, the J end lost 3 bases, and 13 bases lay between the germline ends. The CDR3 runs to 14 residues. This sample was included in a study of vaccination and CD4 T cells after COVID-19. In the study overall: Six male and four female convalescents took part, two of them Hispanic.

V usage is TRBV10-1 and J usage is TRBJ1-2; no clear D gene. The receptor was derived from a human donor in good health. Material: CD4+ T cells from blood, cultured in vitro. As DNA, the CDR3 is TGCGCCAGCAGTCTCAGAAAAGAACACTATGGCTACACCTTC. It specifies CASSLRKEHYGYTF.